This T cell receptor (beta chain) was identified in a study of T-cell reconstitution after alpha-beta-depleted transplantation in children. Points from the study as a whole: Newly produced T cells mostly accounted for T-cell counts and diversity one year post-transplant.

This clonotype has a handful of counts. As yet, its antigen is unknown. As it was prepared, the TCRbeta library received unique molecular identifiers. One entry per CDR3 protein results from TCRdb running MiXCR on the PCR reads. The sample lists 70,000 to 95,000 distinct CDR3 sequences, 15% to 17% seen once, with 15% to 20% in the top ten. This CDR3 contains 15 residues. Losses at the gene ends were 5 bases for V and 6 bases for J; bases not matched to a gene: 11. The sequence was collected from a male patient between 2 and 10 years old who had a stem cell transplant for acute lymphoblastic leukemia, so the T cells may come from the graft donor. This chain connects TRBV12-3 or TRBV12-4 to TRBJ1-1; TRBD1 aligns across 8 bases. This material consisted of PBMCs, mostly from graft donor cells, taken 180 days after TCRalphabeta/CD19-depleted stem cell transplant. DNA for the CDR3: TGTGCCAGCAGTCCCCGGGACAGGTCATACCCTGAAGCTTTCTTT. Protein product: CASSPRDRSYPEAFF.